These 24 T cell receptor beta chains were sequenced from one sample in a study of T-cell memory formation after mild COVID-19. TCRdb fed the 5' RACE reads into MiXCR, producing one record per CDR3 protein. The sample holds some 57,000 distinct CDR3 sequences, 10% to 15% seen once. Sequenced input: PBMCs or a T cell subset sorted from them (not recorded which). The source is a man aged 18 to 29 who had mild COVID-19 (a few samples of this study predate the infection). Cell type and time point are not known.

The V call is TRBV6-2 or TRBV6-3, the J call TRBJ2-1; TRBD2 aligns across 10 bases. Germline assignment: CDR1 MNHEY and CDR2 SVGEGT. V lost 4 bases and J lost 3; bases outside the gene matches: 12. The CDR3 totals 18 residues. In DNA, the CDR3 is TGTGCCAGCAGTTGGAATAGGAAAGCGGGGGGGCACTACAATGAGCAGTTCTTC. It encodes CASSWNRKAGGHYNEQFF.

In nucleotides, the CDR3 is TGTGCCAGCAGCCACGGAAAGGGGCAGATCGGGGAGCTGTTTTTT. Amino acids: CASSHGKGQIGELFF. The gene calls are TRBV14 and TRBJ2-2; D may be TRBD1 (5 bases). Germline CDR1 is SGHDN and CDR2 is FVKESK. This CDR3 spans 15 amino acids. V shed 3 bases and J shed 7 bases, with 15 bases lying between them.

This clonotype was counted a few times. This chain uses TRBV9 with TRBJ2-7; D is tentatively TRBD1 or TRBD2 (6 bases each). Germline V gene sequence: CDR1 SGDLS, CDR2 YYNGEE. The CDR3 is 17 amino acids. V was trimmed by 0 bases and J by 5 bases, leaving 21 bases between them. Here the CDR3 reads CASSVGKGAGEVHEQYF. The CDR3 nucleotides read TGTGCCAGCAGCGTAGGAAAAGGGGCAGGGGAGGTCCACGAGCAGTACTTC.

This clonotype was counted only a few times. The V call is TRBV24-1, the J call TRBJ1-2; 9 bases agree with TRBD1. Germline V lookup: CDR1 KGHDR, CDR2 SFDVKD. The CDR3 length is 15 residues. Trimming cost V 6 bases and J 3 bases; bases outside gene matches: 7. The CDR3 DNA reads as TGTGCCACCAGTTTAAGAACAGGGGGCGACTATGGCTACACCTTC. Translating gives CATSLRTGGDYGYTF.

This clonotype turned up a few times. This chain links TRBV7-6 with TRBJ2-7; the D is unclear. Trimming shortened V by 1 base and J by 2 bases, and 12 bases separated the two germline ends. CDR3 size: 15 residues. From germline, CDR1 is SGHVS and CDR2 FNYEAQ. The CDR3 reads CASSLGSGPTYEQYV. CDR3 DNA: TGTGCCAGCAGCTTAGGTTCCGGTCCAACCTACGAGCAGTACGTC.

The chain links TRBV3-1 to TRBJ2-5; D may be TRBD2 (5 bases). V lost 0 bases, J lost 1 base, and 12 bases lay in between. The CDR3 totals 16 residues. Germline V gene sequence: CDR1 LGHDT, CDR2 YNNKEL (reference sequence). DNA of the CDR3: TGTGCCAGCAGCCAAGAAGGAGGCGGGCTCCAAGAGACCCAGTACTTC. This translates into CASSQEGGGLQETQYF.

The J gene is TRBJ2-4, the V gene TRBV3-1, with D perhaps matching TRBD2 (5 bases). The CDR3 is 16 residues long. Germline CDR1 reads LGHDT; CDR2 reads YNNKEL (reference sequence). V was clipped by 0 bases and J by 6 bases, with 15 bases between them. Written as DNA, the CDR3 is TGTGCCAGCAGCCAAGAGAGCGGCGCTAGTTTAAACATTCAGTACTTC. It encodes CASSQESGASLNIQYF.

The chain is built from TRBV6-6 and TRBJ2-3; possible D gene TRBD1, 6 bases. The V gene's germline CDR1 is MNHNY and CDR2 SVGAGI (reference sequence). The CDR3 totals 14 residues. V was shortened by 6 bases and J by 2 bases, with 12 bases between the two germline ends. The DNA of the CDR3 is TGTGCCAGCAGCCCACAGGGAAACACAGATACGCAGTATTTT. This encodes CASSPQGNTDTQYF.

This clonotype was observed a few times. The V and J genes are TRBV29-1 and TRBJ2-1, with 8 bases fitting TRBD1. With V trimmed by 5 bases and J by 7 bases, 7 bases remained unmatched. This CDR3 comprises 13 residues. Germline V lookup: CDR1 SQVTM, CDR2 ANQGSEA. The CDR3 sequence: CSVTRTGRNEQFF. CDR3 nucleotide sequence: TGCAGCGTTACCCGGACAGGGAGGAATGAGCAGTTCTTC.

V gene TRBV4-3 combines with J gene TRBJ2-6; D gene uncertain. CDR1 LGHNA and CDR2 YSLEER come from the germline V gene. V was trimmed by 2 bases and J by 0 bases, leaving 8 bases between them. The CDR3 has 16 residues. CDR3 residues: CASSQKAVSGANVLTF. DNA of the CDR3: TGCGCCAGCAGCCAAAAGGCGGTCTCTGGGGCCAACGTCCTGACTTTC.

This clonotype occurred many times. This rearrangement joins TRBV3-1 to TRBJ2-3; D perhaps matches TRBD2 (5 bases). Trimming took off 2 bases at V and 7 bases at J, with 10 bases between the two ends. Germline assignment: CDR1 LGHDT and CDR2 YNNKEL (reference sequence). The CDR3 length is 13 residues. The CDR3 spells CASSQQTGNTQYF. For the CDR3, the DNA is TGTGCCAGCAGCCAACAAACGGGAAATACGCAGTATTTT.

This clonotype was observed a few times. The chain carries TRBV4-3 and TRBJ2-1; weak D call: TRBD1 (5 bases). Germline CDR1 reads LGHNA; CDR2 reads YSLEER. The CDR3 totals 15 residues. Trimming pared 2 bases from V and 2 bases from J, leaving 10 bases between. The CDR3 sequence is CASSQSVGAYNEQFF. Written as DNA, the CDR3 is TGCGCCAGCAGCCAATCGGTAGGGGCCTACAATGAGCAGTTCTTC.

This clonotype came up many times. This sequence joins TRBV7-9 and TRBJ2-1; TRBD2 might be the D (6 bases). The CDR3 totals 14 residues. Deletions cut 5 bases from V and 3 bases from J, with 11 bases between. Germline loops: CDR1 SEHNR, CDR2 FQNEAQ (reference sequence). The CDR3 DNA reads as TGTGCCAGCAGCCCGGGACTCCGCTACAATGAGCAGTTCTTC. Translating it yields CASSPGLRYNEQFF.

This clonotype was counted at least ten times. This rearrangement joins TRBV14 to TRBJ1-4; D might be TRBD1 (6 bases). Germline V gene data show CDR1 as SGHDN and CDR2 as FVKESK. V was cut by 2 bases and J by 8 bases, with 12 bases left in between. The CDR3 has 14 residues. CDR3 DNA: TGTGCCAGCAGCCAATTCCTAGGACAGGAAAAACTGTTTTTT. It is translated as CASSQFLGQEKLFF. Full variable domain (missing parts from reference TRBV14 and TRBJ1-4): EAGVTQFPSHSVIEKGQTVTLRCDPISGHDNLYWYRRVMGKEIKFLLHFVKESKQDESGMPNNRFLAERTGGTYSTLKVQPAELEDSGVYFCASSQFLGQEKLFFGSGTQLSVL.

This clonotype came up many times. This sequence joins TRBV5-1 and TRBJ2-7; perhaps TRBD1 as D (7 bases). Germline-derived CDR1 and CDR2 are SGHRS and YFSETQ. The CDR3 covers 14 residues. Trimming took 5 bases from V and 3 from J, leaving 15 bases between them. The CDR3 bases are TGCGCCAGCAGAGGAGGGGACAGAGGCTACGAGCAGTACTTC. Protein: CASRGGDRGYEQYF.

The sample holds a few counts of this clonotype. The chain links TRBV6-2 or TRBV6-3 to TRBJ1-5; D is perhaps TRBD1 (5 bases). Germline CDR1 is MNHEY and CDR2 is SVGEGT. CDR3 length: 15 residues. Between the trimmed V and J ends, which lost 0 bases and 2 bases, there was a span of 8 bases. The CDR3 region is CASSYSPRGNQPQHF. CDR3 DNA sequence: TGTGCCAGCAGTTACTCACCCAGGGGCAATCAGCCCCAGCATTTT.

In its sample, this clonotype was seen a few times. The chain employs TRBV29-1 and TRBJ1-1, with 8 positions matching TRBD1. Germline values: CDR1 SQVTM, CDR2 ANQGSEA. The V gene end was trimmed by 4 bases and the J gene end by 4 bases; junction bases not matched to a gene: 5. The CDR3 is 13 amino acids. CDR3 nucleotides: TGCAGCGTTGCGCGCGACAGGGGCACTGAAGCTTTCTTT. Protein sequence: CSVARDRGTEAFF.

This clonotype was seen many times. This chain joins TRBV5-1 and TRBJ2-2, with 11 bases lining up with TRBD2. Germline CDR1 reads SGHRS; CDR2 reads YFSETQ. This CDR3 has 16 amino acids. Trimming at V came to 4 bases and at J to 1 base, leaving 3 bases not matched to a gene. CDR3 loop: CASSPLAGGNTGELFF. The CDR3 bases are TGCGCCAGCAGCCCCCTAGCGGGGGGGAACACCGGGGAGCTGTTTTTT.

The table lists this clonotype with a few counts. In nucleotides, the CDR3 is TGTGCCACCGGGGACAGTGGGAATGAGCAGTTCTTC. Protein product: CATGDSGNEQFF. The chain has TRBV6-4 and TRBJ2-1; 7 nucleotides match TRBD1. CDR3 length: 12 residues. V lost 10 bases, J lost 7 bases, and 7 bases stayed unmatched. The germline gives CDR1 MRHNA, CDR2 SNTAGT.

The chain carries TRBV7-6 and TRBJ1-5, with a weak D call TRBD1 (5 bases). The CDR3 contains 13 residues. Trimming cost V 2 bases and J 5 bases, with 7 bases left between them. Germline V gene lookup returns CDR1 SGHVS and CDR2 FNYEAQ. The CDR3 sequence is CASSLTRDQPQHF. CDR3 in DNA: TGTGCCAGCAGCTTAACCAGGGATCAGCCCCAGCATTTT. Variable domain in full (rest from reference TRBV7-6 and TRBJ1-5): GAGVSQSPRYKVTKRGQDVALRCDPISGHVSLYWYRQALGQGPEFLTYFNYEAQQDKSGLPNDRFSAERPEGSISTLTIQRTEQRDSAMYRCASSLTRDQPQHFGDGTRLSIL.

The rearrangement uses TRBV4-2 and TRBJ2-3; D ambiguous. Germline assignment: CDR1 LGHNA and CDR2 YNFKEQ. The germline V and J ends were trimmed by 0 bases and 6 bases, with 10 bases remaining between them. The CDR3 contains 14 residues. CDR3 amino acids: CASSQDPTTDTQYF. CDR3 coding DNA: TGTGCCAGCAGCCAAGATCCAACTACCGATACGCAGTATTTT.

This clonotype has only one observation. The J gene is TRBJ2-7, the V gene TRBV6-2 or TRBV6-3; 8 positions match TRBD1. The CDR3 has 15 amino acids. Germline values: CDR1 MNHEY, CDR2 SVGEGT. Trimming cost V 7 bases and J 5 bases; bases outside gene matches: 13. CDR3 coding DNA: TGTGCCAGCACCCGGACAGGGCCCCCTTCTGACGAGCAGTACTTC. Its protein product is CASTRTGPPSDEQYF.

The count of this clonotype is one. The chain joins TRBV4-3 to TRBJ1-2; 7 bases are shared with TRBD1. The CDR3 covers 14 residues. Germline V gene data show CDR1 as LGHNA and CDR2 as YSLEER. V lost 4 bases and J lost 2; bases outside the gene matches: 4. The DNA of the CDR3 is TGCGCCAGCAGCCCACAGGGGTTGAACTATGGCTACACCTTC. This sequence encodes CASSPQGLNYGYTF.

The sample holds a few counts of this clonotype. V is TRBV2 and J is TRBJ2-5; no firm D call. V lost 4 bases and J 2 bases, leaving 2 bases between the germline ends. Germline CDR1 is SNHLY and CDR2 is FYNNEI. The CDR3 has 11 amino acids. In DNA form, the CDR3 reads TGTGCCAGCAGTGGTCAAGAGACCCAGTACTTC. Residues: CASSGQETQYF. The full variable domain, its missing parts supplied by reference TRBV2 and TRBJ2-5, is EPEVTQTPSHQVTQMGQEVILRCVPISNHLYFYWYRQILGQKVEFLVSFYNNEISEKSEIFDDQFSVERPDGSNFTLKIRSTKLEDSAMYFCASSGQETQYFGPGTRLLVL.